A selection of T cell receptor beta chains follows, all from one sample in a study of shared clonotypes between healthy human individuals. Assay: immunoSEQ multiplex PCR; the TCRdb copy retains only in-frame clones and omits some. The table lists roughly 2.6 million clones, about 92% of them singletons, with around 0.14% in the top ten. Sequencing was done on a sample of naive CD4+ T cells sorted from blood. These receptors were obtained from a man younger than 30 in good health. CDR3s include the opening cysteine and the closing phenylalanine or tryptophan. D genes are given only for firm matches. Expanded clones get a size class; other rows say once, few or many, or leave the size out.

j_gene | v_gene | d_gene | abundance | CDR3aa | CDR3nt
TRBJ2-6 | TRBV28 | - | - | CASSLSGANVLTF | TGTGCCAGCAGTTTAAGCGGGGCCAACGTCCTGACTTTC
TRBJ1-1 | TRBV19 | - | - | CASSGEGRREPNTEAFF | TGTGCCAGTAGTGGAGAGGGCAGGAGAGAACCGAACACTGAAGCTTTCTTT
TRBJ1-6 | TRBV6-1 | - | few | CASSEAQGFGSPLHF | TGTGCCAGCAGTGAAGCGCAGGGATTTGGTTCACCCCTCCACTTT
TRBJ2-1 | TRBV18 | - | - | CASSPREVIYNEQFF | TGTGCCAGCTCACCTAGGGAGGTTATCTACAATGAGCAGTTCTTC
TRBJ2-7 | TRBV23-1 | TRBD2 | - | CASSPSLAGVLWEQYF | TGCGCCAGCAGTCCCTCGCTAGCGGGGGTTTTGTGGGAGCAGTACTTC
TRBJ1-1 | TRBV30 | TRBD1 | - | CAWSGPGQGAGRTEAFF | TGTGCCTGGAGTGGTCCGGGACAGGGGGCCGGGCGGACTGAAGCTTTCTTT
TRBJ2-5 | TRBV18 | - | - | CASSRYNQETQYF | TGTGCCAGCTCACGCTATAATCAAGAGACCCAGTACTTC
TRBJ2-2 | TRBV6-6 | - | - | CASSYSGSGTGELFF | TGTGCCAGCAGTTACTCTGGTAGCGGTACCGGGGAGCTGTTTTTT
TRBJ1-6 | TRBV9 | TRBD1 | - | CASSVGEGQGYSPLHF | TGTGCCAGCAGCGTAGGGGAGGGACAGGGATATTCACCCCTCCACTTT
TRBJ2-2 | TRBV18 | - | - | CASSPNSFANTGELFF | TGTGCCAGCTCACCTAACAGTTTCGCGAACACCGGGGAGCTGTTTTTT
TRBJ2-3 | TRBV7-9 | TRBD2 | - | CASSSLAGVTDTQYF | TGTGCCAGCAGCTCCCTAGCGGGAGTCACAGATACGCAGTATTTT
TRBJ1-1 | TRBV9 | - | few | CASSVEGAVGAFF | TGTGCCAGCAGCGTAGAAGGCGCGGTGGGCGCTTTCTTT
TRBJ1-1 | TRBV6-5 | - | - | CASSRGKNTEAFF | TGTGCCAGCAGTCGCGGGAAGAACACTGAAGCTTTCTTT
TRBJ2-7 | TRBV18 | - | once | CASSPRGSLDEQYF | TGTGCCAGCTCACCTAGAGGGAGTCTCGACGAGCAGTACTTC
TRBJ2-2 | TRBV19 | - | few | CASSVNTGELFF | TGTGCCAGTAGTGTGAACACCGGGGAGCTGTTTTTT
TRBJ2-5 | TRBV10-2 | TRBD2 | - | CASSGLAGQETQYF | TGCGCCAGCAGTGGCCTAGCGGGTCAAGAGACCCAGTACTTC
TRBJ2-7 | TRBV7-2 | - | - | CASSLTRAEQYF | TGTGCCAGCAGCTTAACTAGGGCCGAGCAGTACTTC
TRBJ1-5 | TRBV9 | TRBD1 | few | CASSEGQGLPQHF | TGTGCCAGCAGCGAGGGACAGGGCCTACCCCAGCATTTT
TRBJ1-2 | TRBV21-1 | - | - | CASSKALDQGRYTF | TGTGCCAGCAGCAAAGCGCTTGATCAGGGGCGCTACACCTTC
TRBJ1-1 | TRBV4-1 | - | - | CASSQGDTRTEAFF | TGCGCCAGCAGCCAGGGGGACACTAGAACTGAAGCTTTCTTT
TRBJ2-3 | TRBV11-2 | - | - | CASSPFGGLTDTQYF | TGTGCCAGCTCTCCGTTCGGGGGGCTCACAGATACGCAGTATTTT
TRBJ1-5 | TRBV7-2 | TRBD1 | - | CASSLSGQYNQPQHF | TGTGCCAGCAGCTTATCGGGACAGTACAATCAGCCCCAGCATTTT